Described below is a single T cell receptor (beta chain) sequence and its context. These data come from a study of blood T cell repertoires in COVID-19. The wider study: PBMCs, B-cell-depleted T cells, or T cells were the source of the cDNA or gDNA that made up the material.

As originally analysed: Reference gene primer amplification gave estimated nucleated cell counts. The data were produced by immunoSEQ multiplex PCR, yet TCRdb's version contains in-frame clones alone and is incomplete. Clonal size and the V and J genes are those of that table, whereas D and trimming came from the DNA. The profile covers just over 200,000 clones, with 86% appearing a single time and 5.9% taken by the ten largest. Germline CDR1 and CDR2: SNHLY and FYNNEI. With 7 bases clipped from V and 5 bases from J, the junction kept 4 bases outside the gene matches. The length of the CDR3 is 15 residues.

Sequencing input: peripheral blood. This TCR was sampled from a man older than 75 with acute or convalescent COVID-19. The V and J genes are TRBV2 and TRBJ2-2, with 13 bases lining up with TRBD2. The CDR3 sequence is CASTTSGRGTGELFF. The CDR3 DNA reads as TGTGCCAGCACTACTAGCGGGAGGGGGACCGGGGAGCTGTTTTTT.